Listed below are T cell receptor beta chains from one sample, sequenced in a study of blood T cell repertoires in COVID-19. Assay: immunoSEQ multiplex PCR; the TCRdb copy retains only in-frame clones and omits some. The data show approximately 160,000 clones, over 75% seen once. Source material: peripheral blood. These receptor sequences come from a man aged 55 to 70 with active or convalescent COVID-19. The CDR3 runs from the conserved cysteine through the conserved F or W. The D gene is left open where the match is weak. Clone size is given for some rows only: seen once, a few or many times, or a class if the clone is expanded.

CDR3 | DNA | D | J | size | V
CAWSPIPPGHQTQYF | TGTGCCTGGAGTCCCATACCCCCGGGACATCAGACGCAGTATTTT | NA | TRBJ2-3 | NA | TRBV30
CAISERGRPNTEAFF | TGTGCCATCAGTGAGAGAGGGAGACCGAACACTGAAGCTTTCTTT | NA | TRBJ1-1 | NA | TRBV10-3
CASSLPQAMNTEAFF | TGTGCCAGCAGCCTACCCCAGGCTATGAACACTGAAGCTTTCTTT | NA | TRBJ1-1 | NA | TRBV7-9
CASSFSLRSLEDTDTQYF | TGTGCCAGCAGTTTTTCCCTTAGGAGCCTAGAGGACACAGATACGCAGTATTTT | NA | TRBJ2-3 | NA | TRBV28
CASSFTGTGVRSGNTIYF | TGTGCCAGCAGCTTTACCGGGACAGGAGTACGTTCTGGAAACACCATATATTTT | TRBD1 | TRBJ1-3 | NA | TRBV11-2
CASSLPQGMNTEAFF | TGTGCCAGCAGCTTGCCCCAGGGGATGAACACTGAAGCTTTCTTT | NA | TRBJ1-1 | NA | TRBV5-4
CASSPDRLNTEAFF | TGTGCCAGCAGTCCGGACAGACTGAACACTGAAGCTTTCTTT | NA | TRBJ1-1 | few | TRBV2
CASSEGVNSPLHF | TGCGCCAGCAGTGAAGGAGTAAACTCACCCCTCCACTTT | NA | TRBJ1-6 | NA | TRBV10-1
CASSLTPRRGLHTGELFF | TGTGCCAGCAGCTTAACCCCCAGGAGGGGCCTGCACACCGGGGAGCTGTTTTTT | NA | TRBJ2-2 | few | TRBV7-3
CASSPIVSGLSYEQYF | TGCGCCAGCAGCCCCATTGTCAGCGGCCTCTCCTACGAGCAGTACTTC | NA | TRBJ2-7 | NA | TRBV5-1
CASTLGTSGNNEQFF | TGTGCCAGCACCTTAGGGACTAGCGGTAACAATGAGCAGTTCTTC | TRBD2 | TRBJ2-1 | NA | TRBV6-5
CASSLAGVGAYEQYF | TGCGCCAGCAGCCTGGCAGGGGTGGGGGCCTACGAGCAGTACTTC | NA | TRBJ2-7 | NA | TRBV5-1
CASSQGTSGARETQYF | TGTGCCAGCAGCCAAGGCACTAGCGGGGCCCGAGAGACCCAGTACTTC | TRBD2 | TRBJ2-5 | NA | TRBV3-1/TRBV3-2
CSASHRGQGPYEQYF | TGCAGTGCTAGTCATAGGGGACAGGGCCCCTACGAGCAGTACTTC | TRBD1 | TRBJ2-7 | NA | TRBV20-1
CASSLRPAQTGDTNYGYTF | TGTGCCAGCAGCTTAAGGCCCGCCCAGACAGGCGATACTAACTATGGCTACACCTTC | NA | TRBJ1-2 | NA | TRBV7-8
CASSHTGDRYGYTF | TGTGCCAGCAGCCATACCGGGGACAGGTACGGCTACACCTTC | TRBD1 | TRBJ1-2 | NA | TRBV14
CASSVLGRTKLAYNSPLHF | TGTGCCAGCAGCGTACTAGGGAGGACCAAGCTGGCCTATAATTCACCCCTCCACTTT | NA | TRBJ1-6 | NA | TRBV9
CASSLEEYSNQPQHF | TGTGCCAGCAGCTTGGAGGAATATAGCAATCAGCCCCAGCATTTT | NA | TRBJ1-5 | NA | TRBV11-2